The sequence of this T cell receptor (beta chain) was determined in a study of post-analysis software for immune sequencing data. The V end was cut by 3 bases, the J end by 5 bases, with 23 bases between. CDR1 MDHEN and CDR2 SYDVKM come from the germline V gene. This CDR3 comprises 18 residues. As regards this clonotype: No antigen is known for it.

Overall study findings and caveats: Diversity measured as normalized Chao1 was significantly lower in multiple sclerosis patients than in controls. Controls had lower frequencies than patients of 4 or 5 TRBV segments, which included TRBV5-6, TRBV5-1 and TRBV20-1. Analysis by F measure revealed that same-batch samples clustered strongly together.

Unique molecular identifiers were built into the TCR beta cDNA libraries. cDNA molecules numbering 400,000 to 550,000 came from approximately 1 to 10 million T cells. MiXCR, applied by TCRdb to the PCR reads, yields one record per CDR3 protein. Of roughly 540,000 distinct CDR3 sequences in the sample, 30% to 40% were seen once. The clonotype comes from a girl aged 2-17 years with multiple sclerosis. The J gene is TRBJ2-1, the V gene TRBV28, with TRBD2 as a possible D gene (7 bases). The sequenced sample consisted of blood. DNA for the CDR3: TGTGCCAGCAGTTTTACGGGGGGCTTTCTCCAGCAGGACAATGAGCAGTTCTTC. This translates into CASSFTGGFLQQDNEQFF.